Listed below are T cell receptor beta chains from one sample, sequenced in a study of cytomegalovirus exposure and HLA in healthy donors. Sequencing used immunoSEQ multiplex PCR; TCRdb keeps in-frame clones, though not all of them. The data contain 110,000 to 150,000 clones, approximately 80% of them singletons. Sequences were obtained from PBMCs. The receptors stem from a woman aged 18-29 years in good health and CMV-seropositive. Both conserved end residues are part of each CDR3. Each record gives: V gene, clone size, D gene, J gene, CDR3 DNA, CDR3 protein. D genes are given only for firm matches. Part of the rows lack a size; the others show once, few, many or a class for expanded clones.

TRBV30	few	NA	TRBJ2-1	TGTGCCTGGAGTCACGGACTGAGGCCCTACAATGAGCAGTTCTTC	CAWSHGLRPYNEQFF
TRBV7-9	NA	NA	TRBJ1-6	TGTGCCAGCAGCCGGGGGGTCGGGAGCTCTAATTCACCCCTCCACTTT	CASSRGVGSSNSPLHF
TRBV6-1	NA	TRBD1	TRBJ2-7	TGTGCCAGCAGCTGGACAGGGGGCGGGTACGAGCAGTACTTC	CASSWTGGGYEQYF
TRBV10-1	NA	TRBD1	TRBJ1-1	TGCGCCAGCAGTACGAACAGGGGGAACACTGAAGCTTTCTTT	CASSTNRGNTEAFF
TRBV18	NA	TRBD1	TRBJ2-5	TGTGCCAGCTCATCTTGGGACAGCCAAGAGACCCAGTACTTC	CASSSWDSQETQYF
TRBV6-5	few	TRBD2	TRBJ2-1	TGTGCCAGCAGTTACTCGGTGAGAGCGGGGCCGAATGAGCAGTTCTTC	CASSYSVRAGPNEQFF
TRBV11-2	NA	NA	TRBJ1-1	TGTGCCAGCAGCTTAGAGGGCAGCTTGAACACTGAAGCTTTCTTT	CASSLEGSLNTEAFF
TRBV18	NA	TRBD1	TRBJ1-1	TGTGCCAGCTCACCCCGGGACAGGGGCTGGACTGAAGCTTTCTTT	CASSPRDRGWTEAFF
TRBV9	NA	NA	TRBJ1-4	TGTGCCAGCAGTCGAAGCTTCACAGCCTCTAATGAAAAACTGTTTTTT	CASSRSFTASNEKLFF
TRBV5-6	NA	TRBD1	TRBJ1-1	TGTGCCAGCAGCTTGCCCACAGGGGGCTACACTGAAGCTTTCTTT	CASSLPTGGYTEAFF
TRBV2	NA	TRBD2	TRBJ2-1	TGTGCCAGCAGTGAAGAGGGGCTCTCGGGGGGTGAGCAGTTCTTC	CASSEEGLSGGEQFF
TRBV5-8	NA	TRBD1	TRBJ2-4	TGTGCCAGCAGCCACGGACAGGGGAAAGACATTCAGTACTTC	CASSHGQGKDIQYF
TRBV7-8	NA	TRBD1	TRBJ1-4	TGTGCCAGCAGCTTACATGGACAGGGGCGGGAAAAACTGTTTTTT	CASSLHGQGREKLFF
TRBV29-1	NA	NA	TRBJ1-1	TGCAGCGTTGGGGACCGGGGGAGGGGCATGAACACTGAAGCTTTCTTT	CSVGDRGRGMNTEAFF
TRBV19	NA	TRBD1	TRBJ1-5	TGTGCCAGTAGTATAGGAGAGGGGGCCAATCAGCCCCAGCATTTT	CASSIGEGANQPQHF
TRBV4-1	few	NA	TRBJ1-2	TGCGCCAGCAGCCAAGGTCGGGGGGTACCCTATGGCTACACCTTC	CASSQGRGVPYGYTF
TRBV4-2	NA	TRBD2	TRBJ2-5	TGTGCCAGCAGCCAAGCTAGCGGGGGGGCCGAGGAGACCCAGTACTTC	CASSQASGGAEETQYF
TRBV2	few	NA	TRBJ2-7	TGTGCCAGCAGTGGGCAGGGCTACGAGCAGTACTTC	CASSGQGYEQYF
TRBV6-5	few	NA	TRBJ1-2	TGTGCCAGCAGGCCCGGGGGTGGGGGCTATGGCTACACCTTC	CASRPGGGGYGYTF
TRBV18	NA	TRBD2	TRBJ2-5	TGTGCCAGCTCACCTGAAGGACTAGCGGAAAACCAAGAGACCCAGTACTTC	CASSPEGLAENQETQYF
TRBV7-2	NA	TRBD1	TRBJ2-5	TGTGCCAGCAGCTTAATGCAGGGGGCGAAGACCCAGTACTTC	CASSLMQGAKTQYF
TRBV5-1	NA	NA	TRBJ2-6	TGCGCCAGCAGCTTGACCGTCGGGGCAGGGGTAGCGGGGGCCAACGTCCTGACTTTC	CASSLTVGAGVAGANVLTF
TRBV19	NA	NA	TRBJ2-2	TGTGCCAGTAGTTTGACTTTAGCCGGGGAGCTGTTTTTT	CASSLTLAGELFF
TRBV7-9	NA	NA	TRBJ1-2	TGTGCCAGCAGCCCTACAGGGATAGGAGGTGGCTACACCTTC	CASSPTGIGGGYTF
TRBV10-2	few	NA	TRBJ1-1	TGCGCCAGCAGTGAGTCATCGGGGAACACTGAAGCTTTCTTT	CASSESSGNTEAFF
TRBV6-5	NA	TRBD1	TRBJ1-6	TGTGCCAGCAGCCGATGGGGGACAGGGGATTCACCCCTCCACTTT	CASSRWGTGDSPLHF
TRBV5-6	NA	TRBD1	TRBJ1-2	TGTGCCAGCAGATTCCCCGGGACAGGGGCCTATGGCTACACCTTC	CASRFPGTGAYGYTF
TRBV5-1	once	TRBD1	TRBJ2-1	TGCGCCAGCAGCTCCCGGTCAGTGAGTATGGTGGACAGGTCGAACAATGAGCAGTTCTTC	CASSSRSVSMVDRSNNEQFF
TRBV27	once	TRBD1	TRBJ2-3	TGTGCCAGCTCCGGACAGGGCACAGATACGCAGTATTTT	CASSGQGTDTQYF
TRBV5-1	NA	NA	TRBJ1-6	TGCGCCAGCAGCTTGCGGGAAAATTCACCCCTCCACTTT	CASSLRENSPLHF
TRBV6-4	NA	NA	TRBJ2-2	TGTGCCAGCAGGACGACAGCGAACACCGGGGAGCTGTTTTTT	CASRTTANTGELFF
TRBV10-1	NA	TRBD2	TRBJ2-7	TGCGCCAGCAGTGAGTCCCAAGCGGGGGGCGACGACGAGCAGTACTTC	CASSESQAGGDDEQYF
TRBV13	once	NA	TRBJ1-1	TGTGCCAGCAGCCCAAGCCCGAAGGGGATCTCTGAAGCTTTCTTT	CASSPSPKGISEAFF
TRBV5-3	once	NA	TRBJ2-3	TGTGCCAGAAGGGAACCCGCGCCCGAATCAGGGGCGCAGTATTTT	CARREPAPESGAQYF
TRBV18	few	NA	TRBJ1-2	TGTGCCAGCTCACCCCCCTCCCCTCACTATGGCTACACCTTC	CASSPPSPHYGYTF